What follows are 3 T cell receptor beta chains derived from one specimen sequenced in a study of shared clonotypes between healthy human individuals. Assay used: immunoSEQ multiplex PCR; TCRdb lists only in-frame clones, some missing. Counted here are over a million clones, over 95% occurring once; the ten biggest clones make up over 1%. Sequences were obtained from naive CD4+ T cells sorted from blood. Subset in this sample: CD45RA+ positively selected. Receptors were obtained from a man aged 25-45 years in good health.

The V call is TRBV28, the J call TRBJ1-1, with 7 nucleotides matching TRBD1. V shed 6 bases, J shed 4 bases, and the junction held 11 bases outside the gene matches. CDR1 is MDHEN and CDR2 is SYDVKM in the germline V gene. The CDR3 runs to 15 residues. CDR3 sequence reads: CASRPAGGYGTEAFF. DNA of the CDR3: TGTGCCAGCAGACCGGCAGGGGGGTATGGCACTGAAGCTTTCTTT. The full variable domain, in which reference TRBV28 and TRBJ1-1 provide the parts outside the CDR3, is DVKVTQSSRYLVKRTGEKVFLECVQDMDHENMFWYRQDPGLGLRLIYFSYDVKMKEKGDIPEGYSVSREKKERFSLILESASTNQTSMYLCASRPAGGYGTEAFFGQGTRLTVV.

Here the CDR3 DNA reads TGTGCCAGCAGTCATCTCGGGGGGTCCTACAATGAGCAGTTCTTC. It translates to CASSHLGGSYNEQFF. The V gene is TRBV28, the J gene TRBJ2-1; 7 nucleotides line up with TRBD2. From germline, CDR1 is MDHEN and CDR2 SYDVKM. This CDR3 is built from 15 residues. After removal of 5 bases from V and 1 base from J, the junction contained 5 bases not matched to a gene.

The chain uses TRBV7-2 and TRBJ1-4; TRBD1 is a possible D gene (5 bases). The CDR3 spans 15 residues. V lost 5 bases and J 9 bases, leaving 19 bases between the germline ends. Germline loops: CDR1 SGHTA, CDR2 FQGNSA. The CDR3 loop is CASSHRWGTDQKLFF. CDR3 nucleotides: TGTGCCAGCAGCCATAGGTGGGGGACCGATCAAAAACTGTTTTTT.